This T cell receptor beta chain was captured by sequencing in a study of shared clonotypes between healthy human individuals. This CDR3 contains 15 residues. The junction had 2 bases not matched to a gene; V was cut back by 5 bases and J by 2 bases. Germline values: CDR1 SNHLY, CDR2 FYNNEI. TCRdb's table, derived via immunoSEQ multiplex PCR, lists solely in-frame clones and lacks some. Of approximately 120,000 clones in the sample, 68% were seen once. Notes on this clone: Its antigen is not identified.

The study's findings and limits: Compared with clonotypes that all four donors shared, non-shared clonotypes had lower generation probabilities.

Sequencing used memory CD8+ T cells sorted from blood. Subset defined: CD45RO+ cells pooled with CCR7-negative TemRA cells. The chain has TRBV2 and TRBJ2-3, with 12 bases that match TRBD2. This TCR came from a woman under 40 in good health. The CDR3, as DNA: TGTGCCAGCAGTTCTAGCGGGAGGGTCACAGATACGCAGTATTTT. This gives the protein CASSSSGRVTDTQYF.